The sequence of this TCR beta chain was determined in a study of cytomegalovirus exposure and HLA in healthy donors. Across the study: For the approximately 390 genotyped donors, more than 65% fell within the Caucasian-associated ancestry cluster.

General study results and limits: High specificity and sensitivity for cytomegalovirus status were reported for the classifier. Trimming of TCR beta V- and J-genes showed a link, identified in a later analysis, to a missense DCLRE1C variant. The study recorded 160 or so TCR beta chains that were cytomegalovirus-associated.

With respect to this clone: Antigen unknown.

V was clipped by 6 bases and J by 3 bases, with 21 bases between them. The CDR3 consists of 17 residues. Per the germline V gene, CDR1 is LNHDA and CDR2 is SQIVND (reference sequence). Vbeta (60) and Jbeta (13) primers were used in the PCR. Profiling relied on immunoSEQ multiplex PCR, and the TCRdb table lists in-frame clones only, not all of them. Among approximately 150,000 clones listed, around 78% were seen once. This chain connects TRBV19 to TRBJ1-5; D may be TRBD1 (6 bases). This sequence was found in a woman in her 40s in good health and CMV-seronegative. Sequenced input: PBMCs. Here the CDR3 DNA reads TGTGCCAGTAGAGTGCAGGAACTATGGGGGCACAATCAGCCCCAGCATTTT. Translated: CASRVQELWGHNQPQHF.